These T cell receptor beta chains were read from a single sample in a study of beta chain features in type 1 diabetes. The data were produced by immunoSEQ multiplex PCR, yet TCRdb's version contains in-frame clones alone and is incomplete. The table includes about 99,000 clones, 25% to 35% detected once. The sequenced sample consisted of central memory CD4+ T cells from blood. The receptors here all came from a woman aged 18-29 years with type 1 diabetes. Each CDR3 is given with its conserved first and last residue. The D gene is left open where the match is weak. Rows may omit the clone size; those that give it use once, few, many or a size class.

v_gene	abundance	j_gene	len	d_gene	CDR3aa	CDR3nt
TRBV5-4	-	TRBJ1-5	16	TRBD1	CASSEGGQGTAKPQHF	TGTGCCAGCAGCGAGGGGGGACAGGGGACCGCGAAGCCCCAGCATTTT
TRBV5-4	-	TRBJ2-5	18	TRBD1	CASSRTTKLTGGEETQYF	TGTGCCAGCAGCCGAACTACTAAATTGACAGGGGGTGAAGAGACCCAGTACTTC
TRBV10-3	few	TRBJ2-3	13	TRBD1	CAIKGQGTDTQYF	TGTGCCATCAAGGGACAGGGAACAGATACGCAGTATTTT
TRBV7-2	few	TRBJ2-4	17	-	CASSLEAGTGNKNIQYF	TGTGCCAGCAGCTTAGAGGCGGGTACAGGGAACAAAAACATTCAGTACTTC
TRBV28	-	TRBJ2-7	15	TRBD2	CASSHVRDYLYEQYF	TGTGCCAGCAGCCACGTCCGGGACTACCTCTACGAGCAGTACTTC
TRBV29-1	-	TRBJ1-2	15	TRBD1	CSVEEIRGTGGGYTF	TGCAGCGTTGAAGAAATACGAGGGACAGGGGGTGGCTACACCTTC
TRBV4-1	-	TRBJ1-5	19	TRBD1	CASSLRGTGPGYSNQPQHF	TGCGCCAGCAGCCTACGGGGGACAGGCCCAGGGTATAGCAATCAGCCCCAGCATTTT
TRBV20-1	-	TRBJ1-2	11	TRBD1	CSAGTGEGYTF	TGCAGTGCTGGGACAGGGGAAGGCTACACCTTC
TRBV19	-	TRBJ2-1	15	-	CASIRGLAGDNEQFF	TGTGCCAGTATTAGGGGGCTAGCGGGCGACAATGAGCAGTTCTTC
TRBV7-2	-	TRBJ1-1	13	TRBD1	CASRSTGVTEAFF	TGTGCCAGCAGATCGACAGGGGTCACTGAAGCTTTCTTT
TRBV7-2	few	TRBJ1-2	17	TRBD1	CASRKTGTGNSNYGYTF	TGTGCCAGCAGAAAGACCGGGACAGGGAATTCCAACTATGGCTACACCTTC
TRBV11-3	-	TRBJ2-6	16	-	CASSLGLYSGANVLTF	TGTGCCAGCAGCTTAGGACTGTACTCTGGGGCCAACGTCCTGACTTTC
TRBV5-1	-	TRBJ2-5	15	-	CASSPKAGQIETQYF	TGCGCCAGCAGCCCTAAGGCGGGACAGATAGAGACCCAGTACTTC
TRBV5-1	-	TRBJ1-2	16	-	CASSLEVRSSHYGYTF	TGCGCCAGCAGCTTGGAGGTCCGGAGCAGCCACTATGGCTACACCTTC
TRBV6-6	-	TRBJ2-2	16	TRBD2	CASSPRLAGGPGELFF	TGTGCCAGCAGTCCTCGACTAGCGGGAGGGCCCGGGGAGCTGTTTTTT